The rows below give T cell receptor beta chains drawn from one sample of a study of cytomegalovirus exposure and HLA in healthy donors. Generated by immunoSEQ multiplex PCR, the TCRdb table keeps only in-frame clones and is missing some. The data contain more than 100,000 clones, just under 80% of them seen just once; the ten biggest clones take up around 1.5%. Sequencing used PBMCs. The receptor set was obtained from a woman aged 18-35 years in good health and CMV-seronegative. The CDR3 runs from the conserved cysteine through the conserved F or W. A D gene is named only where the DNA matches it firmly. Clone size is given for some rows only: seen once, a few or many times, or a class if the clone is expanded.

v_call	clone_size	j_call	d_call	cdr3_aa	cdr3_nt
TRBV6-5	-	TRBJ1-1	-	CASSFATENTEAFF	TGTGCCAGCAGCTTCGCCACAGAGAACACTGAAGCTTTCTTT
TRBV5-1	-	TRBJ1-4	TRBD1	CASSLEDRGRGLFF	TGCGCCAGCAGCTTGGAGGACAGGGGTAGGGGCCTGTTTTTT
TRBV10-3	once	TRBJ2-6	-	CAISGQGSGANVLTF	TGTGCCATCAGTGGGCAGGGTTCTGGGGCCAACGTCCTGACTTTC
TRBV5-8	-	TRBJ2-6	-	CASSLDGAGANVLTF	TGTGCCAGCAGCTTGGACGGGGCTGGGGCCAACGTCCTGACTTTC
TRBV2	-	TRBJ2-3	-	CASIPQAGDTQYF	TGTGCCAGCATCCCACAGGCAGGGGATACGCAGTATTTT
TRBV4-1	-	TRBJ2-3	TRBD2	CASSQSGGRGNTQYF	TGCGCCAGCAGCCAATCGGGCGGGAGAGGAAATACGCAGTATTTT
TRBV6-1	-	TRBJ2-7	TRBD2	CASSEVSGGSYEQYF	TGTGCCAGCAGTGAAGTTAGCGGGGGATCCTACGAGCAGTACTTC
TRBV10-1	-	TRBJ1-1	-	CASSESTDTEAFF	TGCGCCAGCAGTGAGTCTACAGACACTGAAGCTTTCTTT
TRBV7-9	few	TRBJ1-5	-	CASSSMGEDQPQHF	TGTGCCAGCAGCTCGATGGGGGAGGATCAGCCCCAGCATTTT
TRBV29-1	-	TRBJ1-2	-	CSVGVGRGGYTF	TGCAGCGTTGGAGTCGGCAGGGGTGGCTACACCTTC
TRBV7-8	-	TRBJ1-5	-	CASSTQATRDQPQHF	TGTGCCAGCAGCACCCAGGCCACCAGGGATCAGCCCCAGCATTTT